This T cell receptor beta chain was identified in a study of blood T cell repertoires in COVID-19. In the study overall: Material from acute and convalescent COVID-19 was sourced from the United States, Italy and Spain.

In Seattle, patients joined the study during active infection and were tracked longitudinally. The CDR3 consists of 15 residues. Germline V CDR1 and CDR2: SGHRS, YFSETQ. J was trimmed by 7 bases and V by 3 bases; bases with no gene match: 8. Authors' methods: Using reference gene primer amplification, nucleated cell counts were estimated. Repertoires were generated with immunoSEQ multiplex PCR, while TCRdb's copy carries only in-frame clones and drops some. Clonal size and the V and J genes are those of that table, whereas D and trimming came from the DNA. The profile covers more than 200,000 clones, with more than 85% appearing a single time and 9.5% to 13% taken by the ten largest.

The source material was peripheral blood. This clonotype was obtained from a woman aged 45-60 years with COVID-19, enrolled during active disease. V is TRBV5-1 and J is TRBJ1-1; 11 nucleotides match TRBD1. This CDR3 reads CASSYGTGGVGEAFF. The CDR3, as DNA: TGCGCCAGCAGCTACGGGACAGGGGGAGTGGGTGAAGCTTTCTTT.